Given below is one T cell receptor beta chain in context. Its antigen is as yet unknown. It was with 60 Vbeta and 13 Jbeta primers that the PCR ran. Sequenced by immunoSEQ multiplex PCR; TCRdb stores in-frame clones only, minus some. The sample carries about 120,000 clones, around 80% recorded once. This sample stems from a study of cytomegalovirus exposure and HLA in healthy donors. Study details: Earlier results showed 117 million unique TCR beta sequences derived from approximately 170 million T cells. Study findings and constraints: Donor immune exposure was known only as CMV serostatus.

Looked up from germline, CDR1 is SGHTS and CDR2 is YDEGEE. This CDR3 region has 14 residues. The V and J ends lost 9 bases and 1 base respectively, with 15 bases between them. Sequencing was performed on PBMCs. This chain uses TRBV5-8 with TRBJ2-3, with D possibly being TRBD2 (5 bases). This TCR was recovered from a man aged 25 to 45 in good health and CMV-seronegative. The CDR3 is CANSLEARTDTQYF. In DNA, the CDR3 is TGTGCCAACTCTTTGGAGGCCCGCACAGATACGCAGTATTTT.